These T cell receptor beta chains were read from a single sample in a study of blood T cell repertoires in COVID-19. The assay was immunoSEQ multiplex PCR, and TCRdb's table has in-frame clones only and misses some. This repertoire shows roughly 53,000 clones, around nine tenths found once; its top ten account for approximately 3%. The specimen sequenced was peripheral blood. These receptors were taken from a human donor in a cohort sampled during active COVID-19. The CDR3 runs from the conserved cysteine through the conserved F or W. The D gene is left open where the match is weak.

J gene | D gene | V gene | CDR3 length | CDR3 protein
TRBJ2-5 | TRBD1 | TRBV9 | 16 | CASSSGQGPGAETQYF
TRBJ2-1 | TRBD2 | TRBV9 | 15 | CASCVSGLAGNEQFF
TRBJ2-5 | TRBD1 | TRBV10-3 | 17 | CAISESTLGQVQETQYF
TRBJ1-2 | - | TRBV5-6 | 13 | CASSFDVGLGYTF
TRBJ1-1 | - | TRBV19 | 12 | CASTRGNTEAFF
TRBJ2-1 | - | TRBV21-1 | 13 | CASSRLWGHEQFF
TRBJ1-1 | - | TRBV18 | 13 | CASSPDRLGRAFF
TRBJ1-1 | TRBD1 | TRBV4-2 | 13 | CASSSRTGVEAFF
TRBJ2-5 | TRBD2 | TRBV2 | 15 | CASSETSGAKETQYF
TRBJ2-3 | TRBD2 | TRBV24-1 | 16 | CATSDGTSGSTDTQYF
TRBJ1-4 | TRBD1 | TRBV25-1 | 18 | CASSNPTGRGQANEKLFF
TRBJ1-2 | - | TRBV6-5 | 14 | CASRNRDIEDGYTF
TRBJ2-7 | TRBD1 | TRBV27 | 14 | CASRPGQVSYEQYF
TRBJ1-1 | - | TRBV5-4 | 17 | CASSPPGTRGVDTEAFF
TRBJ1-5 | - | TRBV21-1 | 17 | CASSKVPGNFRGQPQHF